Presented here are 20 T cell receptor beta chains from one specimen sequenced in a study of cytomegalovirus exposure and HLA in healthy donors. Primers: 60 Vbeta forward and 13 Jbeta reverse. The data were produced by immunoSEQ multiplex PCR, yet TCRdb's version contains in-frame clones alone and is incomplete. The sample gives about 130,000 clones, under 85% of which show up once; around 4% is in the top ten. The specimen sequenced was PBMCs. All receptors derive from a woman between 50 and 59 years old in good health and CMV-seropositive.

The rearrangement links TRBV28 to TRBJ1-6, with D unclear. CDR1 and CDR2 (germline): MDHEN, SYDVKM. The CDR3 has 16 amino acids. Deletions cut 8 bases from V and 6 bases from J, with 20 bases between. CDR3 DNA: TGTGCCAGCGGACGGACCCACGGTGGGAGTAATTCACCCCTCCACTTT. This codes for CASGRTHGGSNSPLHF.

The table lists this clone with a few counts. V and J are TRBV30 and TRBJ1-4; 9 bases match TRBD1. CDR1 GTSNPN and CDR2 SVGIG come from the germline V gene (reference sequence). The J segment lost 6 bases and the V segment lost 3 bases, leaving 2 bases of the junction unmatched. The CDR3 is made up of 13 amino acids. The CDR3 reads CAWSRTGDEKLFF. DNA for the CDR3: TGTGCCTGGAGCCGGACAGGGGATGAAAAACTGTTTTTT.

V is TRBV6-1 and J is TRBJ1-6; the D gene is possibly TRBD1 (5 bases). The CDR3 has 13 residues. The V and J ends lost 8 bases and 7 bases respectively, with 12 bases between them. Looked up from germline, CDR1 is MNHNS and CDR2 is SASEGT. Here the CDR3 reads CASGGALNSPLHF. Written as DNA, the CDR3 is TGTGCCAGCGGAGGGGCATTAAATTCACCCCTCCACTTT.

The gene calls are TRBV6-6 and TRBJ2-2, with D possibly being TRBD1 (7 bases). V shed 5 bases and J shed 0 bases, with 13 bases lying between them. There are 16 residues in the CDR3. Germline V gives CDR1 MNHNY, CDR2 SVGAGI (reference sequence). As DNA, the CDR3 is TGTGCCAGCAGTCGCGGGGACAGCTCGAACACCGGGGAGCTGTTTTTT. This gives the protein CASSRGDSSNTGELFF.

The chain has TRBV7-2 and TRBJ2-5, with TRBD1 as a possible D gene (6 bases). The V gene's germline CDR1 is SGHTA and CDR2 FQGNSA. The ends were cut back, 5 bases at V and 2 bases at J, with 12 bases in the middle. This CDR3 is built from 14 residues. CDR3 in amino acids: CASSPRTAQETQYF. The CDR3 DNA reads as TGTGCCAGCAGCCCACGGACAGCACAAGAGACCCAGTACTTC.

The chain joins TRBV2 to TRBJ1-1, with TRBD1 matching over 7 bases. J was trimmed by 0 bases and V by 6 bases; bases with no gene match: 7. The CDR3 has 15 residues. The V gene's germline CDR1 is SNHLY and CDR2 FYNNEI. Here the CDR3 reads CASRATGLMNTEAFF. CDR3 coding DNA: TGTGCCAGCAGGGCGACAGGGCTAATGAACACTGAAGCTTTCTTT.

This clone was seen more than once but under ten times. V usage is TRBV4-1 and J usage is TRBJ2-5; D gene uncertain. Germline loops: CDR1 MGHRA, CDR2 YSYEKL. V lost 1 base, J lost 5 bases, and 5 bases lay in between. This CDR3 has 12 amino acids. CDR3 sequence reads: CASSQASETQYF. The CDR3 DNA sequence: TGCGCCAGCAGCCAAGCTTCGGAGACCCAGTACTTC.

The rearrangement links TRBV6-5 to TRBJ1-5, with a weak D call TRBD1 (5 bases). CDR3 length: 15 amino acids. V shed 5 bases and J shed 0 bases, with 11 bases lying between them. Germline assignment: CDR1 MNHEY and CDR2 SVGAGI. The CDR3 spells CASSSSRVSNQPQHF. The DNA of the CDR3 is TGTGCCAGCAGTAGCTCCAGGGTTAGCAATCAGCCCCAGCATTTT.

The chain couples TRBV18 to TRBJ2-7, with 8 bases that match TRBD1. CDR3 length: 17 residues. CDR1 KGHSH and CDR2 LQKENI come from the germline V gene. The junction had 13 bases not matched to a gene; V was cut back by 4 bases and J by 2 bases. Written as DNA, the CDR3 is TGTGCCAGCTCACGTCTCATCTCCGAACAGGGGGCCTACGAGCAGTACTTC. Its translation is CASSRLISEQGAYEQYF. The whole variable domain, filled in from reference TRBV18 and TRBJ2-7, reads NAGVMQNPRHLVRRRGQEARLRCSPMKGHSHVYWYRQLPEEGLKFMVYLQKENIIDESGMPKERFSAEFPKEGPSILRIQQVVRGDSAAYFCASSRLISEQGAYEQYFGPGTRLTVT.

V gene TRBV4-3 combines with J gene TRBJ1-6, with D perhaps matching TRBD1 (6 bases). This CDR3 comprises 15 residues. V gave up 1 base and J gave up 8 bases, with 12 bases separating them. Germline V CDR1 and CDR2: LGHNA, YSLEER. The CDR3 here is CASSQARQEDSPLHF. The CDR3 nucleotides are TGCGCCAGCAGCCAAGCCAGACAGGAGGATTCACCCCTCCACTTT.

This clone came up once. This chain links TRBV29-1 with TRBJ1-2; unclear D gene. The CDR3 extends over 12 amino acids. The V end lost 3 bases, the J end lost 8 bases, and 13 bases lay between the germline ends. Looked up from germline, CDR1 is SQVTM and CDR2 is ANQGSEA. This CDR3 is CSVDPLASGYTF. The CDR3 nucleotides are TGCAGCGTTGACCCCCTGGCCTCGGGCTACACCTTC.

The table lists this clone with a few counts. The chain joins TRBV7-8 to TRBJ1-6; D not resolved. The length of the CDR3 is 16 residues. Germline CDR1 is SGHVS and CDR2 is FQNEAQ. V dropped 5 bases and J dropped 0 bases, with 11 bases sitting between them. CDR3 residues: CASSVYQSSYNSPLHF. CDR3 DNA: TGTGCCAGCAGCGTCTACCAAAGCTCCTATAATTCACCCCTCCACTTT.

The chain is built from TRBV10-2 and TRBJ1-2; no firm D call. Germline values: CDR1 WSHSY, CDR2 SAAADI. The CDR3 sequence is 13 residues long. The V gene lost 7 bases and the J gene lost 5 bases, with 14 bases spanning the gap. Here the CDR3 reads CASTTDVGYGYTF. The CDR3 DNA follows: TGCGCCAGCACTACGGATGTCGGGTATGGCTACACCTTC.

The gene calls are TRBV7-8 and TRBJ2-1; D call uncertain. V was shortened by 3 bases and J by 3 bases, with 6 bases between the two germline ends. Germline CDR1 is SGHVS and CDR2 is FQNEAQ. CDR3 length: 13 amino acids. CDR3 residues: CASSFGVYNEQFF. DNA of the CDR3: TGTGCCAGCAGCTTCGGAGTCTACAATGAGCAGTTCTTC. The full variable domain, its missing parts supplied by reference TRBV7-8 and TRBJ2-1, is GAGVSQSPRYKVAKRGQDVALRCDPISGHVSLFWYQQALGQGPEFLTYFQNEAQLDKSGLPSDRFFAERPEGSVSTLKIQRTQQEDSAVYLCASSFGVYNEQFFGPGTRLTVL.

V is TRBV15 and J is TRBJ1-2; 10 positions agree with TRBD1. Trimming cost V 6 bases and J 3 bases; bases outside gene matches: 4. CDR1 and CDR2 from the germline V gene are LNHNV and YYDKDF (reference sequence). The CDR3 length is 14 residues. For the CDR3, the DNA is TGTGCCACCAGGGATGGGACAGGGGACTATGGCTACACCTTC. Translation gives CATRDGTGDYGYTF.

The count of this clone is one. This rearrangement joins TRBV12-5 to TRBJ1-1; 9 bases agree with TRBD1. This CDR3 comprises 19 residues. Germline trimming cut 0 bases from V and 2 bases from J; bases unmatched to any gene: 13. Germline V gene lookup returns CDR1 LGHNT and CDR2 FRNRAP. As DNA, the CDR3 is TGTGCTAGTGGTTTGGTATGGGGGACTCGACAGGGGGAAAACACTGAAGCTTTCTTT. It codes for CASGLVWGTRQGENTEAFF.

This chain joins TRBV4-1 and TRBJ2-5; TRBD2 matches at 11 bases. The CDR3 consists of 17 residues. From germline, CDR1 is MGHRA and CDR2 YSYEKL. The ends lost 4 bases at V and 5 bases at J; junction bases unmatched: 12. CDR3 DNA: TGCGCCAGCAGCCGAATTTTTAGCGGGGGGGCATGGGAGACCCAGTACTTC. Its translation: CASSRIFSGGAWETQYF.

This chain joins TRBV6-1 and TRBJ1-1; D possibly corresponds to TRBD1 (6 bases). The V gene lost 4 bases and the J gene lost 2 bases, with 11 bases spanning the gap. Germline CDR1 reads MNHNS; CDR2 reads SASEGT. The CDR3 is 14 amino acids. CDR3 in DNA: TGTGCCAGCAGTGGGACAGTGATTAACACTGAAGCTTTCTTT. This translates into CASSGTVINTEAFF.

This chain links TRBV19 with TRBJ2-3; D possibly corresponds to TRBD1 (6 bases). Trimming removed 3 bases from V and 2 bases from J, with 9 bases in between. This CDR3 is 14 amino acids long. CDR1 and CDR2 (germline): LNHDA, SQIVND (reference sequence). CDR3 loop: CASSMKGDTDTQYF. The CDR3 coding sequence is TGTGCCAGTAGTATGAAGGGGGACACAGATACGCAGTATTTT.

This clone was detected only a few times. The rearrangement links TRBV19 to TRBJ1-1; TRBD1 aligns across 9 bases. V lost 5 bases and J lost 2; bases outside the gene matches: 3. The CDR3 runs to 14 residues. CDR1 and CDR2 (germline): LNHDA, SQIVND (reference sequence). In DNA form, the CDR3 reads TGTGCCAGTAGTGGGGACAGGGCTAACACTGAAGCTTTCTTT. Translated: CASSGDRANTEAFF. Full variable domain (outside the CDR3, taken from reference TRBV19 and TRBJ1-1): DGGITQSPKYLFRKEGQNVTLSCEQNLNHDAMYWYRQDPGQGLRLIYYSQIVNDFQKGDIAEGYSVSREKKESFPLTVTSAQKNPTAFYLCASSGDRANTEAFFGQGTRLTVV.